The rows below give T cell receptor beta chains drawn from one sample of a study of cytomegalovirus exposure and HLA in healthy donors. Generated by immunoSEQ multiplex PCR, the TCRdb table keeps only in-frame clones and is missing some. Among over 150,000 clones listed, over 80% were seen once. Source material: PBMCs. The source is a man between 45 and 60 years old in good health and CMV-seronegative. The CDR3 runs from the conserved cysteine through the conserved F or W.

CDR3 protein,J gene,V gene
CASSPSSGTDTQYF,TRBJ2-3,TRBV7-2
CASNPTFSIYEQYF,TRBJ2-7,TRBV27
CASNGTGRNQPQHF,TRBJ1-5,TRBV21-1
CASSHKGTGAYEQYF,TRBJ2-7,TRBV6-6
CASSPGGRRNTEAFF,TRBJ1-1,TRBV7-2
CAWSPLGYEAFF,TRBJ2-1,TRBV30
CASSRTSGGNYEQYF,TRBJ2-7,TRBV7-8
CASSPDRGGNQPQHF,TRBJ1-5,TRBV6-5
CASSQQDHEQYF,TRBJ2-7,TRBV4-2
CSSSSGTSDPRVPQYF,TRBJ2-5,TRBV7-9
CASSFQGNTIYF,TRBJ1-3,TRBV12-1
CASSVVGLNSYNEQFF,TRBJ2-1,TRBV9
CASSEAGALDGNQPQHF,TRBJ1-5,TRBV6-1
CASRDREAGELFF,TRBJ2-2,TRBV4-3